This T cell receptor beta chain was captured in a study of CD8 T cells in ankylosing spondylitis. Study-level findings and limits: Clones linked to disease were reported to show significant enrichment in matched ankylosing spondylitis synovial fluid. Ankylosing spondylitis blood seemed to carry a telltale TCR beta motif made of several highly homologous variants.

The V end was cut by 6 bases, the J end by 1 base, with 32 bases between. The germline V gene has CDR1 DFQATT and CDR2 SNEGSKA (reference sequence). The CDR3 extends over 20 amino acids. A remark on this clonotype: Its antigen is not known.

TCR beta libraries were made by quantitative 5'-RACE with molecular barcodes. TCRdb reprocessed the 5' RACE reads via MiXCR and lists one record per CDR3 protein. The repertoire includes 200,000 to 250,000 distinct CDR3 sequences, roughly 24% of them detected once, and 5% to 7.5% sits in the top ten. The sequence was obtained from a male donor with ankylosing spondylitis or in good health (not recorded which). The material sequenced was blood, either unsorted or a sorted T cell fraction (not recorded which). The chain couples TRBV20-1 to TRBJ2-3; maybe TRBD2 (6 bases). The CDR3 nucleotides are TGCAGTGCGTCGGGTCTAGCGTTAGGATCGGGCAAGGTACGCACAGATACGCAGTATTTT. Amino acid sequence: CSASGLALGSGKVRTDTQYF.